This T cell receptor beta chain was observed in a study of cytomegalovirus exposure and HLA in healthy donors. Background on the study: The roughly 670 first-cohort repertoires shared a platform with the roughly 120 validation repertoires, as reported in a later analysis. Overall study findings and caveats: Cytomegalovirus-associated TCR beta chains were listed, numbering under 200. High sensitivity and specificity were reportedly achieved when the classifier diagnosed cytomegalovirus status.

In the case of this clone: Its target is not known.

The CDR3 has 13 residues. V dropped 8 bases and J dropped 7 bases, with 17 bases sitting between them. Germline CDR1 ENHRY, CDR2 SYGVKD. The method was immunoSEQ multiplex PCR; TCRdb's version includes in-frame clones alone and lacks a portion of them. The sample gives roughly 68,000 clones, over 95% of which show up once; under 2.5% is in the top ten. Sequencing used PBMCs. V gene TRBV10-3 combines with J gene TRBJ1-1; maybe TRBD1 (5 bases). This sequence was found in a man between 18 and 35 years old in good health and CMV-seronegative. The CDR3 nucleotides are TGTGCCATCCGATACGACAGTGTCCTTGAAGCTTTCTTT. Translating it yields CAIRYDSVLEAFF.